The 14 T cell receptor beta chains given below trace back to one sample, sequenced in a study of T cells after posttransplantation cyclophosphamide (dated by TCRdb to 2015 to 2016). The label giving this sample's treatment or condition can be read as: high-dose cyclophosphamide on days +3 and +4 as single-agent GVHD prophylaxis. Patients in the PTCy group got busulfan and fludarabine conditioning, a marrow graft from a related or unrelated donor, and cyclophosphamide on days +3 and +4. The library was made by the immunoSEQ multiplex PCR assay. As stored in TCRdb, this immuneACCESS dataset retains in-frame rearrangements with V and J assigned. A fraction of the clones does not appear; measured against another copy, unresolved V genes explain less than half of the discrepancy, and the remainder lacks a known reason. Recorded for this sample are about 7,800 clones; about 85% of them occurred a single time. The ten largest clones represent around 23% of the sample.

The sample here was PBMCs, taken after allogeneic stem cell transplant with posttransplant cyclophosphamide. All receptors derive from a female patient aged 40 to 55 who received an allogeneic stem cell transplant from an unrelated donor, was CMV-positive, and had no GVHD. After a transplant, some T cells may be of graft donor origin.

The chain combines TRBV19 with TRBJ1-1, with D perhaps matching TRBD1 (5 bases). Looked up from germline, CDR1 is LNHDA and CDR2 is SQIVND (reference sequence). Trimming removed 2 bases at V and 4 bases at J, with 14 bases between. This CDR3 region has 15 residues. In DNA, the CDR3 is TGTGCCAGTAGTATACCGACAGACCTGGGCACTGAAGCTTTCTTT. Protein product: CASSIPTDLGTEAFF.

The CDR3 DNA follows: TGCGCCAGCAGCTCATTAGCGGGGGTGTCGAAAAACATTCAGTACTTC. It is translated as CASSSLAGVSKNIQYF. The chain is built from TRBV4-1 and TRBJ2-4; 9 bases line up with TRBD2. V lost 5 bases to trimming and J lost 4 bases; unmatched junction nucleotides: 9. The CDR3 is made up of 16 amino acids. Germline V lookup: CDR1 MGHRA, CDR2 YSYEKL.

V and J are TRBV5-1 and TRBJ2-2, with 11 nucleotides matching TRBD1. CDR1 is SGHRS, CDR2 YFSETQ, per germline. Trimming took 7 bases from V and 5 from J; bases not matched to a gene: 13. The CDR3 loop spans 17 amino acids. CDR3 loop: CASYPARGQGDTGELFF. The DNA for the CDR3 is TGCGCCAGCTACCCCGCGCGGGGACAGGGGGATACCGGGGAGCTGTTTTTT. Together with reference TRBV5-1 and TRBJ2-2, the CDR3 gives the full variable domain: KAGVTQTPRYLIKTRGQQVTLSCSPISGHRSVSWYQQTPGQGLQFLFEYFSETQRNKGNFPGRFSGRQFSNSRSEMNVSTLELGDSALYLCASYPARGQGDTGELFFGEGSRLTVL.

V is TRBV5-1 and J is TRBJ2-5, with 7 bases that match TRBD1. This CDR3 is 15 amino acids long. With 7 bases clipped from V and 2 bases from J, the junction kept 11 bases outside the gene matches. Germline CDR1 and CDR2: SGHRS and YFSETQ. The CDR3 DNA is TGCGCCAGCGTTTGGGGCCCGGGACAGCAAGAGACCCAGTACTTC. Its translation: CASVWGPGQQETQYF.

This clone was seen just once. This CDR3 reads CASSFDRFSSYNEQFF. The CDR3 DNA sequence: TGTGCCAGCAGTTTTGACAGGTTTAGCTCCTACAATGAGCAGTTCTTC. The rearrangement joins TRBV6-4 to TRBJ2-1; tentative D call: TRBD1 (6 bases). V was cut by 5 bases and J by 0 bases, with 14 bases left in between. The germline V gene has CDR1 MRHNA and CDR2 SNTAGT. The CDR3 sequence is 16 residues long.

The CDR3 spells CASTSGLQSSPLHF. The CDR3 DNA is TGTGCCAGCACCTCAGGGTTACAAAGTTCACCCCTCCACTTT. This chain uses TRBV28 with TRBJ1-6, with D tentatively TRBD1 (5 bases). V lost 7 bases to trimming and J lost 9 bases, with 16 bases between them. Germline V CDR1 and CDR2: MDHEN, SYDVKM. This CDR3 comprises 14 residues. Based on the CDR3 plus reference TRBV28 and TRBJ1-6, the full variable domain is DVKVTQSSRYLVKRTGEKVFLECVQDMDHENMFWYRQDPGLGLRLIYFSYDVKMKEKGDIPEGYSVSREKKERFSLILESASTNQTSMYLCASTSGLQSSPLHFGNGTRLTVT.

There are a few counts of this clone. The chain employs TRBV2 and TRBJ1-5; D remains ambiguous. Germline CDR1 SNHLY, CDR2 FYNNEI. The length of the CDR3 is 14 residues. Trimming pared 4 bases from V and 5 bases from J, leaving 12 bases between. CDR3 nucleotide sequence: TGTGCCAGCAGTGCCCGACTGAGATATCAGCCCCAGCATTTT. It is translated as CASSARLRYQPQHF. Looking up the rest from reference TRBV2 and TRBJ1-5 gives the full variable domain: EPEVTQTPSHQVTQMGQEVILRCVPISNHLYFYWYRQILGQKVEFLVSFYNNEISEKSEIFDDQFSVERPDGSNFTLKIRSTKLEDSAMYFCASSARLRYQPQHFGDGTRLSIL.

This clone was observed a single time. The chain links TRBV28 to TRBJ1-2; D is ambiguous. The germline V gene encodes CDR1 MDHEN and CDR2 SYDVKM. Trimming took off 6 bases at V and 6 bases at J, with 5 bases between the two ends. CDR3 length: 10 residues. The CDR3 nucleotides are TGTGCCAGCAGAGCCGATGGCTACACCTTC. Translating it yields CASRADGYTF.

The CDR3 region is CASSPWTGDNSPLHF. CDR3 coding DNA: TGTGCCAGCTCACCATGGACAGGAGATAATTCACCCCTCCACTTT. The chain carries TRBV18 and TRBJ1-6; TRBD1 matches at 7 bases. CDR3 length equals 15 residues. Germline CDR1 is KGHSH and CDR2 is LQKENI. Unmatched junction bases numbered 3, after V lost 2 bases and J lost 5 bases.

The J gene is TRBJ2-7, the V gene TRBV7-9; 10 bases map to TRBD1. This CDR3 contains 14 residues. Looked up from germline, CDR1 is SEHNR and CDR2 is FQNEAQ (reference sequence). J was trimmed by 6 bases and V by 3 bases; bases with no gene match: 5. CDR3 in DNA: TGTGCCAGCAGCTTGGAGGGACAGGGGCGCGAGCAGTACTTC. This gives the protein CASSLEGQGREQYF.

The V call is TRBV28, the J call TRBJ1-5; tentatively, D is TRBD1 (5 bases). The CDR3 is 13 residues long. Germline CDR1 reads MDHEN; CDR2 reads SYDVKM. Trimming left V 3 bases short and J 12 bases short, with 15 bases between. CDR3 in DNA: TGTGCCAGCAGTTTTGGCGACCTCAGGGTCCAGCATTTT. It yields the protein CASSFGDLRVQHF.

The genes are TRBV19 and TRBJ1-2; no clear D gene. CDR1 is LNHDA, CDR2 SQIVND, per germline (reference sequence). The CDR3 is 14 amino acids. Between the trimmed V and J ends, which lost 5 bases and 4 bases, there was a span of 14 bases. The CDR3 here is CASSPSAVGYGYTF. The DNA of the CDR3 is TGTGCCAGTAGTCCCTCAGCGGTCGGCTATGGCTACACCTTC.

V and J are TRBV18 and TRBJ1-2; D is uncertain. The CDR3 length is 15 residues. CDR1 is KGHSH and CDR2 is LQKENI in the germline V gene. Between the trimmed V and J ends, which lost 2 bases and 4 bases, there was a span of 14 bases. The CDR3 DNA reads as TGTGCCAGCTCACCAACGCGGGAAGGACCCTATGGCTACACCTTC. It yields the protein CASSPTREGPYGYTF. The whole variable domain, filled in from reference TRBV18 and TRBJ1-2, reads NAGVMQNPRHLVRRRGQEARLRCSPMKGHSHVYWYRQLPEEGLKFMVYLQKENIIDESGMPKERFSAEFPKEGPSILRIQQVVRGDSAAYFCASSPTREGPYGYTFGSGTRLTVV.

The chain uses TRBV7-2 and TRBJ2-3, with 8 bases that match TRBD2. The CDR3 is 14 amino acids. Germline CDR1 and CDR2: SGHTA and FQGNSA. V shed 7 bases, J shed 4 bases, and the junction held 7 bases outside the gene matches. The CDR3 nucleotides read TGTGCCAGCACCCCTGAGCGGGGGCCAGATACGCAGTATTTT. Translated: CASTPERGPDTQYF.